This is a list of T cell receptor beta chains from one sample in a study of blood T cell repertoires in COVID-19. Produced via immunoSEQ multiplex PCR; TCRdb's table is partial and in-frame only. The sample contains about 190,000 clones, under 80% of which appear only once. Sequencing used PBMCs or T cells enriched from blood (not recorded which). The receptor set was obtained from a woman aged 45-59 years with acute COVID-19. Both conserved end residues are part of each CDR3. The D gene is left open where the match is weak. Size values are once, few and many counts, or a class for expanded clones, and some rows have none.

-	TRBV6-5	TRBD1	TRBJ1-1	TGTGCCAGCAGCATAACTGACAGGGTTGGTGAAGCTTTCTTT	CASSITDRVGEAFF
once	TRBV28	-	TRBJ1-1	TGTGCCAGCAGTTTTCGTGCTCTCCCTAGCACTGAAGCTTTCTTT	CASSFRALPSTEAFF
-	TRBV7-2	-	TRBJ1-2	TGTGCCAGCAGCCTCCGGGCCCAGCGGAACTATGGCTACACCTTC	CASSLRAQRNYGYTF
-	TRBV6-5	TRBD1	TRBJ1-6	TGTGCCAGCAGTTTAGGACAGGGTTTTTCACCCCTCCACTTT	CASSLGQGFSPLHF
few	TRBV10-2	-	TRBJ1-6	TGCGCCAGCAGTACAGGGTCAGGGTCACCCCTCCACTTT	CASSTGSGSPLHF
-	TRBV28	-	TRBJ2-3	TGTGCCAGCAGTTTATCCCCTAATCACGAGGATACGCAGTATTTT	CASSLSPNHEDTQYF
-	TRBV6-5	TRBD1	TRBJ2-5	TGTGCCAGCAGCCCACCGGACAGGCTGGTGGGGACCCAGTACTTC	CASSPPDRLVGTQYF
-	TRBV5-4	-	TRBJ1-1	TGTGCCAGCAGCTACGACAGATCGTGGGTTGAAGCTTTCTTT	CASSYDRSWVEAFF
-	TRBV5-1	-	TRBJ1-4	TGCGCCAGCAGCTTGGCTTGGCAGGAGGGGATTGAACTGTTTTTT	CASSLAWQEGIELFF
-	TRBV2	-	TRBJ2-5	TGTGCCAGCCTGATTAGCTGGACAGCGACCCAAGAGACCCAGTACTTC	CASLISWTATQETQYF
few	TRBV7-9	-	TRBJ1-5	TGTGCCAGCAGCTTAGATGAAGGGAGCCAGCCCCAGCATTTT	CASSLDEGSQPQHF
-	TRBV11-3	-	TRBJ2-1	TGTGCCAGCAGCATGGGACAATACAATGAGCAGTTCTTC	CASSMGQYNEQFF
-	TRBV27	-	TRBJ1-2	TGTGCCAGCCGCGAGAGGGAAGATGGCTACACCTTC	CASREREDGYTF
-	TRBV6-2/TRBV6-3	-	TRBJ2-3	TGTGCCAGCAGTTATAGCCAAAGCACAGATACGCAGTATTTT	CASSYSQSTDTQYF
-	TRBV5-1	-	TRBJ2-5	TGCGCCAGCAGCGTGTCCGGGACACTCCAAAAGACCCAGTACTTC	CASSVSGTLQKTQYF
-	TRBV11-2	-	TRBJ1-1	TGTGCCAGCAGCTTAGTTTACAGTGCAGGGATGAACACTGAAGCTTTCTTT	CASSLVYSAGMNTEAFF
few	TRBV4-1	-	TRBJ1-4	TGCGCCAGCAGCCAGAAGATGGGACAACGTAAGTCAACTAATGAAAAACTGTTTTTT	CASSQKMGQRKSTNEKLFF
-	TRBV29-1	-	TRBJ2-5	TGCAGCGTCCTAAACACGGGGGGCAAGAAAGAGACCCAGTACTTC	CSVLNTGGKKETQYF
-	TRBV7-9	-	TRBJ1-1	TGTGCCAGCAGCTTAAGAGGGAATGGGGACACTGAAGCTTTCTTT	CASSLRGNGDTEAFF
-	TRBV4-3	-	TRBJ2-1	TGCGCCAGCAGCCAAGATAAAGGGGTCACGTACAATGAGCAGTTCTTC	CASSQDKGVTYNEQFF
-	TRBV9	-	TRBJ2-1	TGTGCCAGCAGCCCGACCCCCTCCGACTACTACAATGAGCAGTTCTTC	CASSPTPSDYYNEQFF
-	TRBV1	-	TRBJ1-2	TGCACCAGCAGCCAAGATGGGGACAGTGGAGATGGCTACACCTTC	CTSSQDGDSGDGYTF
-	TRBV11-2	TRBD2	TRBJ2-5	TGTGCCAGCGGGCGGGGGTTCGAGGAGACCCAGTACTTC	CASGRGFEETQYF
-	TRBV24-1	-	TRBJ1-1	TGTGCCACCAGTGCCCTGGGGGACAAGCACACTGAAGCTTTCTTT	CATSALGDKHTEAFF
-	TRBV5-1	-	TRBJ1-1	TGCGCCAGCAGCTTGGTGTCCAGGGGAAACACTGAAGCTTTCTTT	CASSLVSRGNTEAFF
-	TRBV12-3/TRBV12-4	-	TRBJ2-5	TGTGCCAGCAGTTTGGACAGTTGGGAGACCCAGTACTTC	CASSLDSWETQYF
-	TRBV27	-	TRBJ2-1	TGTGCCAGCAGTTTCAGGGGAGGGAATTACAATGAGCAGTTCTTC	CASSFRGGNYNEQFF
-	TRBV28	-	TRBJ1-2	TGTGCCAGCACCCCACCCGCGGGGGTCCCCTATGGCTACACCTTC	CASTPPAGVPYGYTF